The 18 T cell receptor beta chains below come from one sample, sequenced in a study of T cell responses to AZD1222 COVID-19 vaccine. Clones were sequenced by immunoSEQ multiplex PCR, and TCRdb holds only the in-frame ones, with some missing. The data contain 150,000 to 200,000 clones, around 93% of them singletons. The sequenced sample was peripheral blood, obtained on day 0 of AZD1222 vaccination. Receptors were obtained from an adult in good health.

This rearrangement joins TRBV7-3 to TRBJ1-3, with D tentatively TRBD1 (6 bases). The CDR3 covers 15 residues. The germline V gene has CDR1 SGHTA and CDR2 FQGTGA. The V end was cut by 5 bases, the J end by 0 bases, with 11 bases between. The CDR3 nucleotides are TGTGCCAGCAGCATGGGACACGGCTCTGGAAACACCATATATTTT. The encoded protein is CASSMGHGSGNTIYF.

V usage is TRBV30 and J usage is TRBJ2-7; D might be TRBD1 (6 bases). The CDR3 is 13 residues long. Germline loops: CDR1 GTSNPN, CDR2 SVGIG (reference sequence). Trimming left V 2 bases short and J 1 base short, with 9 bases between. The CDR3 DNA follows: TGTGCCTGGAGTCTGGGGGCATCCTACGAGCAGTACTTC. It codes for CAWSLGASYEQYF.

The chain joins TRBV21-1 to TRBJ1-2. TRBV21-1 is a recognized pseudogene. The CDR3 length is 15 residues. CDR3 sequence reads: CASSLLKVEFYGYTF. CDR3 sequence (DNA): TGTGCCAGCAGCCTACTGAAGGTGGAGTTTTATGGCTACACCTTC.

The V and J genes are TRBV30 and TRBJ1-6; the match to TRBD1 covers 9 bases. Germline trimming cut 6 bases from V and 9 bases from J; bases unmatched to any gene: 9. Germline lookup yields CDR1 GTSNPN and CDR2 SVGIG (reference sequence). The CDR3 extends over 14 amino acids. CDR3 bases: TGTGCCTGCCACAGGACAGGGGTTGTTTCACCCCTCCACTTT. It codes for CACHRTGVVSPLHF.

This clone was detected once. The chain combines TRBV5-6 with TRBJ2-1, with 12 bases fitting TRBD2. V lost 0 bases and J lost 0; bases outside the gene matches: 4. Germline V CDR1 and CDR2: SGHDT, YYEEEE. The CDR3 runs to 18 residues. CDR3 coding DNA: TGTGCCAGCAGCTTGGGGACTAGCGGGATGAGCTCCTACAATGAGCAGTTCTTC. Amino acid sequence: CASSLGTSGMSSYNEQFF. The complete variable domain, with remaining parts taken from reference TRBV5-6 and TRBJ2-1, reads DAGVTQSPTHLIKTRGQQVTLRCSPKSGHDTVSWYQQALGQGPQFIFQYYEEEERQRGNFPDRFSGHQFPNYSSELNVNALLLGDSALYLCASSLGTSGMSSYNEQFFGPGTRLTVL.

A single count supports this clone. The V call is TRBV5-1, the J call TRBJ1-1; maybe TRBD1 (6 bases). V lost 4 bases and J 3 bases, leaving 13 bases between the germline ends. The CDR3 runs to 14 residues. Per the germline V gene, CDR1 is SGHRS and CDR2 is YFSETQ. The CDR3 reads CASSQQGRYTEAFF. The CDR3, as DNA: TGCGCCAGCAGCCAGCAGGGGAGGTACACTGAAGCTTTCTTT.

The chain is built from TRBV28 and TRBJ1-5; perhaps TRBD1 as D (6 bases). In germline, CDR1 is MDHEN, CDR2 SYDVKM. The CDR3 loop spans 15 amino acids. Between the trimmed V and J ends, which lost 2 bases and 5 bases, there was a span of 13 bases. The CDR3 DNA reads TGTGCCAGCAGTTTACGTAGGGGGATGCATCAGCCCCAGCATTTT. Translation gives CASSLRRGMHQPQHF.

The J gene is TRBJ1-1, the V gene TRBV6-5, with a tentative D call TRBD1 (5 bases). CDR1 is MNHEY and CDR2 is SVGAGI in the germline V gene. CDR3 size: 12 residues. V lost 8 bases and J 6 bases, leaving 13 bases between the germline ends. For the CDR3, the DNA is TGTGCCAGCGTACAGGATACCCCTGAAGCTTTCTTT. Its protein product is CASVQDTPEAFF.

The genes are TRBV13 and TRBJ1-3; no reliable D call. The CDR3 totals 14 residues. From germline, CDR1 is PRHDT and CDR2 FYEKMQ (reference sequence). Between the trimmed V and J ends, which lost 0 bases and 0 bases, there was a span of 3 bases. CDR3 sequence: CASSLGDSGNTIYF. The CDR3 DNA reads TGTGCCAGCAGCTTAGGGGACTCTGGAAACACCATATATTTT.

CDR3 amino acids: CASSELGQGFGYTF. CDR3 nucleotides: TGTGCCAGCAGTGAACTGGGACAGGGGTTCGGCTACACCTTC. The genes are TRBV6-1 and TRBJ1-2; 10 bases are shared with TRBD1. J gave up 8 bases and V 2 bases, and 5 bases lay outside the gene matches. This CDR3 contains 14 residues. The germline gives CDR1 MNHNS, CDR2 SASEGT.

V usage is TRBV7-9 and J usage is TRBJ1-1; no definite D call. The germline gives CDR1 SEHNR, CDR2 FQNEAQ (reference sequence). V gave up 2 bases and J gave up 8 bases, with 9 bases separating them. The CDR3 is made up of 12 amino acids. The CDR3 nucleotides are TGTGCCAGCAGCTTAACGGCAGGAGAAGCTTTCTTT. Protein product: CASSLTAGEAFF.

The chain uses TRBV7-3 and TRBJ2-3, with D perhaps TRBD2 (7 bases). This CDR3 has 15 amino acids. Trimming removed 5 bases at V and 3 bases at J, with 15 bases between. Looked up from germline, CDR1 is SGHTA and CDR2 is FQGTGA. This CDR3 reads CASSPWGGRTDTQYF. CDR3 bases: TGTGCCAGCAGCCCCTGGGGGGGCAGGACAGATACGCAGTATTTT.

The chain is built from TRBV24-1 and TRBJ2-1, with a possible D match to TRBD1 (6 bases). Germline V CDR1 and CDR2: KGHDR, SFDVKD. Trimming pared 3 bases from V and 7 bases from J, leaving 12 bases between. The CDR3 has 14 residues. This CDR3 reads CATSDGTQGNEQFF. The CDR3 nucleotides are TGTGCCACCAGTGATGGGACACAAGGAAATGAGCAGTTCTTC.

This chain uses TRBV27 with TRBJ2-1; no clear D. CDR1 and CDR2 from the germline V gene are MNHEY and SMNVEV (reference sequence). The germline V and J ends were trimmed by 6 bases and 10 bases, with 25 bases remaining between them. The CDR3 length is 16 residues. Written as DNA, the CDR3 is TGTGCCAGCAGCTCACGCCGGCCTCCCGAAACAAAGGAGCAGTTCTTC. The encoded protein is CASSSRRPPETKEQFF.

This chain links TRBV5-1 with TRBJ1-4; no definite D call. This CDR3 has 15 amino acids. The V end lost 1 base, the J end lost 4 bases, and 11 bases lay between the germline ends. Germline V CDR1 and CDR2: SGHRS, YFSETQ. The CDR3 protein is CASSLFGEVNEKLFF. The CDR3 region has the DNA TGCGCCAGCAGCTTGTTCGGGGAGGTTAATGAAAAACTGTTTTTT.

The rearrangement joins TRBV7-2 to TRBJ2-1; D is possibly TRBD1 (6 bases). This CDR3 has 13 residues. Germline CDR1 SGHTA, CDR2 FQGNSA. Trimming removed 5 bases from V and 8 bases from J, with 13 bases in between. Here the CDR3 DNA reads TGTGCCAGCAGCCTGTTACAGGGTTATGAGCAGTTCTTC. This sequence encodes CASSLLQGYEQFF.

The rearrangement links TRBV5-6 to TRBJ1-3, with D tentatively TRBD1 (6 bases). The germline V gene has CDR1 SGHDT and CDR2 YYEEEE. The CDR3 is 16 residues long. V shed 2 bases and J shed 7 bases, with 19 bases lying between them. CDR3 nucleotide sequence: TGTGCCAGCAGCTTAAACAGGGATCCTCGGAGGAACACCATATATTTT. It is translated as CASSLNRDPRRNTIYF. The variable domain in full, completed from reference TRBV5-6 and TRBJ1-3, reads DAGVTQSPTHLIKTRGQQVTLRCSPKSGHDTVSWYQQALGQGPQFIFQYYEEEERQRGNFPDRFSGHQFPNYSSELNVNALLLGDSALYLCASSLNRDPRRNTIYFGEGSWLTVV.

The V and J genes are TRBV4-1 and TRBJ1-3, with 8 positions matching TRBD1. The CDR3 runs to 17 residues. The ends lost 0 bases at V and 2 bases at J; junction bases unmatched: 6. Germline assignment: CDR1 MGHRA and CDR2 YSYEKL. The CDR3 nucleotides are TGCGCCAGCAGCCAAGAAGGCAGCAGGGGGCCTGGAAACACCATATATTTT. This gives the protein CASSQEGSRGPGNTIYF.